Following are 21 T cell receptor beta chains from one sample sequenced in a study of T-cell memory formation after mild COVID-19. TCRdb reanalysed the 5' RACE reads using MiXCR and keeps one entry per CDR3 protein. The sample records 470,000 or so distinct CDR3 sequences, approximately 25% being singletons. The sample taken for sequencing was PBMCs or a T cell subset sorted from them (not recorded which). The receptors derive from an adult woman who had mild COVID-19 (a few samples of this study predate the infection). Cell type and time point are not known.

In DNA, the CDR3 is TGCGCCAGCAGCTTGTCCCAGGACCAGTTCTACGAGCAGTACTTC. Protein product: CASSLSQDQFYEQYF. The chain combines TRBV5-1 with TRBJ2-7; D gene uncertain. The germline CDR1 and CDR2 sequences are SGHRS and YFSETQ. This CDR3 contains 15 residues. Trimming pared 1 base from V and 3 bases from J, leaving 14 bases between.

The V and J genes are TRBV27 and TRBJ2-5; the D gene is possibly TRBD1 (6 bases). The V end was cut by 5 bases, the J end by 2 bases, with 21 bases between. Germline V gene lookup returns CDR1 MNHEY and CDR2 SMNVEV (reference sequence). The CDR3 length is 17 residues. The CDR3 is CASSPRGRQVGQETQYF. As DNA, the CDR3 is TGTGCCAGCAGTCCCAGGGGTCGGCAGGTGGGACAAGAGACCCAGTACTTC.

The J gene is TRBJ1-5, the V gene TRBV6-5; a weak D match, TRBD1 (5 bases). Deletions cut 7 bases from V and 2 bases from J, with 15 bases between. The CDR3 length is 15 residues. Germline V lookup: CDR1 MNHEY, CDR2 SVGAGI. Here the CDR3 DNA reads TGTGCCAGCATGGGGACCTACGCTGGCAATCAGCCCCAGCATTTT. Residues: CASMGTYAGNQPQHF.

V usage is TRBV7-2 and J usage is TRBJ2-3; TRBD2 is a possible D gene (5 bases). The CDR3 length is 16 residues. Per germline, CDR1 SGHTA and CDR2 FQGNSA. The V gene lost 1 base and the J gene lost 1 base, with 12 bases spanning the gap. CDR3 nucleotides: TGTGCCAGCAGCTTAGGCGCCCTAGCCGGCACAGATACGCAGTATTTT. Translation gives CASSLGALAGTDTQYF.

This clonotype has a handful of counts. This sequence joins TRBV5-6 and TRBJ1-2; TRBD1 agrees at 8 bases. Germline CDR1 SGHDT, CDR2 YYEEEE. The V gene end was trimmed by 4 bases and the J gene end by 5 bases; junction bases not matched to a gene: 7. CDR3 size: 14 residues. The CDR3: CASSPGWTGYGYTF. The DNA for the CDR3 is TGTGCCAGCAGCCCGGGATGGACAGGGTATGGCTACACCTTC.

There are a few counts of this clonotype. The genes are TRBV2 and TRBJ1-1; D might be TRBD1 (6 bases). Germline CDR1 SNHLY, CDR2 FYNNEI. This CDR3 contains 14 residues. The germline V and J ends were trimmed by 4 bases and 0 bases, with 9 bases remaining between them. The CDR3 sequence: CASSGGTMNTEAFF. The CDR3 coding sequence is TGTGCCAGCAGTGGCGGGACAATGAACACTGAAGCTTTCTTT.

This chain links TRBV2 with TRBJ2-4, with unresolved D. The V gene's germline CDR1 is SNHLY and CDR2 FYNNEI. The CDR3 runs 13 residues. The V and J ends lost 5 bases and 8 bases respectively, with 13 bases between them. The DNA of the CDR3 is TGTGCCAGCAGTTCCCGGATTGGGGACATTCAGTACTTC. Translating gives CASSSRIGDIQYF.

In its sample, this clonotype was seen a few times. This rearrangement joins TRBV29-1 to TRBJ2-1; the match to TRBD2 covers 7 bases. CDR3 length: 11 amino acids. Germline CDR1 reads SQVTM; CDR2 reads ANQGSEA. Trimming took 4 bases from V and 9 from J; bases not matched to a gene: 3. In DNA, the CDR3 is TGCAGCGTTGCCCCGGGGGGTGAGCAGTTCTTC. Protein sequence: CSVAPGGEQFF.

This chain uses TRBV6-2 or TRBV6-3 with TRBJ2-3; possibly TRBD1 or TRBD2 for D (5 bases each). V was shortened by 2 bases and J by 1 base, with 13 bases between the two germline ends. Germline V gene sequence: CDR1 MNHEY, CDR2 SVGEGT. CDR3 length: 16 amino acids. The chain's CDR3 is CASSYDLGRGTDTQYF. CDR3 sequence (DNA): TGTGCCAGCAGTTACGATCTGGGACGAGGCACAGATACGCAGTATTTT.

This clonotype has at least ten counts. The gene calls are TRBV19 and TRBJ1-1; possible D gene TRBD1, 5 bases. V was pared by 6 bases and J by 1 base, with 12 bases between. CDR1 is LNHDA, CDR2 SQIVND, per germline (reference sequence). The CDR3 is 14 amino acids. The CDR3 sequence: CASRRGVSNTEAFF. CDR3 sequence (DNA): TGTGCCAGTAGACGGGGCGTCTCGAACACTGAAGCTTTCTTT.

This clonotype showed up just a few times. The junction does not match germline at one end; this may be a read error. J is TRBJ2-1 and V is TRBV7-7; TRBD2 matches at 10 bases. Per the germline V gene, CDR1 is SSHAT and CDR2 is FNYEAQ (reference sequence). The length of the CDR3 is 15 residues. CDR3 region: CASSLGTSVDNEQFF. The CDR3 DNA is TGTGCTAGCAGCTTAGGGACTAGCGTTGACAATGAGCAGTTCTTC.

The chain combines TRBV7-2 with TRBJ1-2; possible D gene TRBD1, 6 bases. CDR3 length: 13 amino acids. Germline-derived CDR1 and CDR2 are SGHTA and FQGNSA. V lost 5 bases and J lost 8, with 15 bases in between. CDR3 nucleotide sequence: TGTGCCAGCAGCCCGGACAGCCCGGGGGGCTACACCTTC. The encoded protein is CASSPDSPGGYTF.

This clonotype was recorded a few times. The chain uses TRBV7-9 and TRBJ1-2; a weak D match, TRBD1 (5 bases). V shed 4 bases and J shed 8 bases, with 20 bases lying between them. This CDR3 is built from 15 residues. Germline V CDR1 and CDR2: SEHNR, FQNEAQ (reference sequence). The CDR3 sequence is CASSSLGTGTRGYTF. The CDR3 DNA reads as TGTGCCAGCAGCTCCTTAGGGACGGGAACCCGGGGCTACACCTTC.

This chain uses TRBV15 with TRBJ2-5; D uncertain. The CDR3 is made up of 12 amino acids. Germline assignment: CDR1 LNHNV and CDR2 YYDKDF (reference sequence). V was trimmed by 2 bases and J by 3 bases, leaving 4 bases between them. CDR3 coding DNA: TGTGCCACCAGCAGACAAAAAGAGACCCAGTACTTC. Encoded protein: CATSRQKETQYF.

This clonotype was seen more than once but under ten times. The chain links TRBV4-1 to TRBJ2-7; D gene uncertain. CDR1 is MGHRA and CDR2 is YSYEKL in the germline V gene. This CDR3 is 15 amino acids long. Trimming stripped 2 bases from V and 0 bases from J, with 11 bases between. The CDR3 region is CASSQTAASSYEQYF. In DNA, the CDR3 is TGCGCCAGCAGCCAAACGGCGGCGAGCTCCTACGAGCAGTACTTC.

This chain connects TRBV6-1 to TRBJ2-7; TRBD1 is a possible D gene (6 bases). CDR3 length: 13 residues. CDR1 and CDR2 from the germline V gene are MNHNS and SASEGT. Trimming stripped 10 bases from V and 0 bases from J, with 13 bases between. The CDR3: CATGRGFSYEQYF. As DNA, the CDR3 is TGTGCCACGGGAAGGGGGTTCTCCTACGAGCAGTACTTC.

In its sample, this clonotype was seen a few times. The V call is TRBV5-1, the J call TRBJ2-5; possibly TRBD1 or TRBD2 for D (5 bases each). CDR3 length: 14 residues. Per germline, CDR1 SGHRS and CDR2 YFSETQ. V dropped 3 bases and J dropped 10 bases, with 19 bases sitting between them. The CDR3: CASSSGPPSEDQYF. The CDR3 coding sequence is TGCGCCAGCAGCTCGGGACCCCCCAGCGAGGACCAGTACTTC.

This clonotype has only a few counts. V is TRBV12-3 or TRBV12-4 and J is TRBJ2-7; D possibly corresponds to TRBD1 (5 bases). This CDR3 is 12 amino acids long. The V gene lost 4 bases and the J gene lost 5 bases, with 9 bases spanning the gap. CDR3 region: CASSWGRHEQYF. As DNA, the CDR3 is TGTGCCAGCAGTTGGGGCCGTCACGAGCAGTACTTC.

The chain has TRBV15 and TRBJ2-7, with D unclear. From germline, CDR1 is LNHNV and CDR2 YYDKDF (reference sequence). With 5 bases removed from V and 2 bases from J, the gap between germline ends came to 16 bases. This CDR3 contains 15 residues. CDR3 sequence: CATSGSSRSAYEQYF. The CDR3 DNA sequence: TGTGCCACCAGCGGCTCATCACGGTCGGCCTACGAGCAGTACTTC.

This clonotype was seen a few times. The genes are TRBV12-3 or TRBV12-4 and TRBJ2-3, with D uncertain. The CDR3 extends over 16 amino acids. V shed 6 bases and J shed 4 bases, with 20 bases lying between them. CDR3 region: CASRGADGVSSDTQYF. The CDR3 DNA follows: TGTGCCAGCAGGGGCGCGGACGGAGTGTCTTCAGATACGCAGTATTTT.

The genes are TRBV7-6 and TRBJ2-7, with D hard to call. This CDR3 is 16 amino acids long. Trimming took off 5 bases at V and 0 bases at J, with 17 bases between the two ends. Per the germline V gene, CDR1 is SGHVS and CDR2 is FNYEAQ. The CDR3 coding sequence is TGTGCCAGCAGCCGTACCTCGGGCCTAAGCTCCTACGAGCAGTACTTC. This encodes CASSRTSGLSSYEQYF.